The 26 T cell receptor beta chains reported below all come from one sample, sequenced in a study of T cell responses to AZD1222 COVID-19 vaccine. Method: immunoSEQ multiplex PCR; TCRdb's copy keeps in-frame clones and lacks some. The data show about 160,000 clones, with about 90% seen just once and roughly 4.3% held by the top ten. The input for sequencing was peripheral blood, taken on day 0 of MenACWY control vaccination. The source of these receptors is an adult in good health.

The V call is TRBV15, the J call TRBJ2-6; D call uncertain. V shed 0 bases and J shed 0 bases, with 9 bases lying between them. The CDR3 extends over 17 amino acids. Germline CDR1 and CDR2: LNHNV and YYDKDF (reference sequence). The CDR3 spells CATSREVLASGANVLTF. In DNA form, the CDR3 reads TGTGCCACCAGCAGAGAGGTTTTGGCCTCTGGGGCCAACGTCCTGACTTTC.

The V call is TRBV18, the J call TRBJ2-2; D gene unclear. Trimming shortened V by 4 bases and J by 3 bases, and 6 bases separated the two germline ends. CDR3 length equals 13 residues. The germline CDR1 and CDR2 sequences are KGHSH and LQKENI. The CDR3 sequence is CASSQQYTGELFF. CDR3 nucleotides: TGTGCCAGCTCACAACAGTACACCGGGGAGCTGTTTTTT.

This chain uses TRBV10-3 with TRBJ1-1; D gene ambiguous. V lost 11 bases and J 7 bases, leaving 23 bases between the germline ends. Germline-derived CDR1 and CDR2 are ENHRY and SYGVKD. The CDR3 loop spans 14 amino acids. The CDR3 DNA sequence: TGTGCCGCCCAAATGGACCTAACCGGCGGTGAAGCTTTCTTT. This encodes CAAQMDLTGGEAFF.

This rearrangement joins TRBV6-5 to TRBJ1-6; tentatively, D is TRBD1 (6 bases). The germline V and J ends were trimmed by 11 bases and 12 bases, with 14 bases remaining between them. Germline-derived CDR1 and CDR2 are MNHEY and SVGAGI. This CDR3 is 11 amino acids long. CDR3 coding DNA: TGTGCCGCCCGGGGGGCAGGACCCCTCCACTTT. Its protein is CAARGAGPLHF.

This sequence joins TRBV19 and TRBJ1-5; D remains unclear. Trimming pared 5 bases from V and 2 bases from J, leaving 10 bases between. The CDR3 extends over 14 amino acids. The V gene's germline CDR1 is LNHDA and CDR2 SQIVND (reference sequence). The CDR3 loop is CASSDRSGNQPQHF. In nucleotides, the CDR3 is TGTGCCAGTAGTGACCGGTCGGGCAATCAGCCCCAGCATTTT.

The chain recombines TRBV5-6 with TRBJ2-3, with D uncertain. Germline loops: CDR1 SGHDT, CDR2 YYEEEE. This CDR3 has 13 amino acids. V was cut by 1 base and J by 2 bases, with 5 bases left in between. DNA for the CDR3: TGTGCCAGCAGCTTGTTCTTCACAGATACGCAGTATTTT. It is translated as CASSLFFTDTQYF.

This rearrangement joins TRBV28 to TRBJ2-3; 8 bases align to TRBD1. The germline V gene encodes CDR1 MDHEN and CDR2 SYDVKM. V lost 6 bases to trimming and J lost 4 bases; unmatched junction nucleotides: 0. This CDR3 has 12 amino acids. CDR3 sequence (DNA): TGTGCCAGCAGGGGACAGGCAGATACGCAGTATTTT. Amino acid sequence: CASRGQADTQYF.

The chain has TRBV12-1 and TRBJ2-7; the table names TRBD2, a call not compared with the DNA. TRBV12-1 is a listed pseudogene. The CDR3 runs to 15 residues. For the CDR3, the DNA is TGTGCCAGCAGCCCCGCCGGAGGGCAGACCTACGAGCAGTACTTC. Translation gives CASSPAGGQTYEQYF.

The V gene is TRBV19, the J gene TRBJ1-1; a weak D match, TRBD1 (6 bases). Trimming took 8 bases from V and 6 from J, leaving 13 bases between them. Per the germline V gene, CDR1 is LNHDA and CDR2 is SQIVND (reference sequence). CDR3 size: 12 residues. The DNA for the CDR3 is TGTGCCAGTGCTAGCAGGGGTCCTGAAGCTTTCTTT. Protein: CASASRGPEAFF.

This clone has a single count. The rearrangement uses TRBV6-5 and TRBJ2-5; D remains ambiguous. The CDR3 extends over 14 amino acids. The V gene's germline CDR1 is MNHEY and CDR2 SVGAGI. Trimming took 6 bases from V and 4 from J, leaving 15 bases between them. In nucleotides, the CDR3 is TGTGCCAGCAGCACAGTGCCTCTGGGAGAGACCCAGTACTTC. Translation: CASSTVPLGETQYF.

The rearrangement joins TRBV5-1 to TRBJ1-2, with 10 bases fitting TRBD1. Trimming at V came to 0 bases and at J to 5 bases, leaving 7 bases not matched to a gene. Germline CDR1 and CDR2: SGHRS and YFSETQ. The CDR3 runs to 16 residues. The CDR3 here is CASSLGPGQGYYGYTF. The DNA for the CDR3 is TGCGCCAGCAGCTTGGGACCGGGACAGGGGTATTATGGCTACACCTTC.

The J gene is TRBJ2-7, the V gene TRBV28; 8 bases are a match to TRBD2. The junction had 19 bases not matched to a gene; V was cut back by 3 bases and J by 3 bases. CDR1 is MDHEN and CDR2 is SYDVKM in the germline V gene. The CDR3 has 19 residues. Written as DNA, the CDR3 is TGTGCCAGCAGTTTTCCCGGAGGGATAGCGGGAAAGTACCACTACGAGCAGTACTTC. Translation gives CASSFPGGIAGKYHYEQYF.

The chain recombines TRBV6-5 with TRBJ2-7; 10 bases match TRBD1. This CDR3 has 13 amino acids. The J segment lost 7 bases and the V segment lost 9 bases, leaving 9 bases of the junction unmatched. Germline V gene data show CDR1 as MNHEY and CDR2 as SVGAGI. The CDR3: CASKRTGGGEQYF. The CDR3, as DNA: TGTGCCAGTAAAAGGACAGGGGGTGGGGAGCAGTACTTC.

CDR3 sequence (DNA): TGTGCCAGCAGTTTAGGTGGCCGCGGCGAGCAGTACTTC. Residues: CASSLGGRGEQYF. This chain links TRBV12-3 or TRBV12-4 with TRBJ2-7; D gene uncertain. V was cut by 1 base and J by 6 bases, with 10 bases left in between. The length of the CDR3 is 13 residues.

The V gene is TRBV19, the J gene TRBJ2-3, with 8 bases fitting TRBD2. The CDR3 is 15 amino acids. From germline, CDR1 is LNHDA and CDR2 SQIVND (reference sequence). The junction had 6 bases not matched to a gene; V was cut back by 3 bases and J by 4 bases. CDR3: CASSMARTSPDTQYF. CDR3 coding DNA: TGTGCCAGTAGTATGGCCAGGACTAGCCCAGATACGCAGTATTTT.

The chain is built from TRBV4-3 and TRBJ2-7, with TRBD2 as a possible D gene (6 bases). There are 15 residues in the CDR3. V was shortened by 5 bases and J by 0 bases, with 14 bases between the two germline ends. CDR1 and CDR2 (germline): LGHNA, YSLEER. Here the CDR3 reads CASSEGSGYSYEQYF. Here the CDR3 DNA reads TGCGCCAGCAGCGAGGGGAGCGGGTACTCCTACGAGCAGTACTTC.

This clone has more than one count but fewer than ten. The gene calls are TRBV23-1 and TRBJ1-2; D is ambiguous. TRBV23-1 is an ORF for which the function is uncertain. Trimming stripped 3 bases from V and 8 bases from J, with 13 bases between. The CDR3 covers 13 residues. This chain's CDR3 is CASSHCCACGYTF. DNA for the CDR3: TGCGCCAGCAGTCATTGCTGCGCCTGCGGCTACACCTTC.

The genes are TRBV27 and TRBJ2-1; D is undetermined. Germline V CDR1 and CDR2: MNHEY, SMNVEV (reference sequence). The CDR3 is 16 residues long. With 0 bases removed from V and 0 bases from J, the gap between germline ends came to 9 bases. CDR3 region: CASSLSRMSSYNEQFF. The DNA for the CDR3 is TGTGCCAGCAGTTTATCACGGATGAGCTCCTACAATGAGCAGTTCTTC.

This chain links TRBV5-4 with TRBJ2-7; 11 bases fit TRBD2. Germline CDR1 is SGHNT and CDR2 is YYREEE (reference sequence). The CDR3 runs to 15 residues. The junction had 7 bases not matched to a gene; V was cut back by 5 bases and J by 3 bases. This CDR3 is CASRPRLAGHYEQYF. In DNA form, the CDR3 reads TGTGCCAGCAGGCCCAGACTAGCGGGACACTACGAGCAGTACTTC. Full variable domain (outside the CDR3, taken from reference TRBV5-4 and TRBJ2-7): ETGVTQSPTHLIKTRGQQVTLRCSSQSGHNTVSWYQQALGQGPQFIFQYYREEENGRGNFPPRFSGLQFPNYSSELNVNALELDDSALYLCASRPRLAGHYEQYFGPGTRLTVT.

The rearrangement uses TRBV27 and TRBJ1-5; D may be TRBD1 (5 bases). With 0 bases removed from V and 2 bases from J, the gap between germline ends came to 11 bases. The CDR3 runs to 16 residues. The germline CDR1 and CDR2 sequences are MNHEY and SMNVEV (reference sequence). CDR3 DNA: TGTGCCAGCAGTTTATCGGCCAGGGTGGGCAATCAGCCCCAGCATTTT. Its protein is CASSLSARVGNQPQHF.

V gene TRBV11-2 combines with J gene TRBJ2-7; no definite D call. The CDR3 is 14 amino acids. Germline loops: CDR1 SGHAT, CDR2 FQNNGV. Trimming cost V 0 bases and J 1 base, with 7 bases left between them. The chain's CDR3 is CASSLDGPSYEQYF. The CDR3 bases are TGTGCCAGCAGCTTAGATGGGCCGTCCTACGAGCAGTACTTC.

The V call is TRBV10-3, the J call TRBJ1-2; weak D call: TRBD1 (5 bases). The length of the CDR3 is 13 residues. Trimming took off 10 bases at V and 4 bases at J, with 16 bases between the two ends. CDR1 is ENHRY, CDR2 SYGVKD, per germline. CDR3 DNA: TGTGCCACCATGGAACAGGAGCCCTATGGCTACACCTTC. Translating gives CATMEQEPYGYTF.

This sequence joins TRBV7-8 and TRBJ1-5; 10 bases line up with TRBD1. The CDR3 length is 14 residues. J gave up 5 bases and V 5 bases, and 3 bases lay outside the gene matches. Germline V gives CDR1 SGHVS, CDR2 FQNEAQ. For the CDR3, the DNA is TGTGCCAGCAGCCCGGACAGGGGGGATCAGCCCCAGCATTTT. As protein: CASSPDRGDQPQHF.

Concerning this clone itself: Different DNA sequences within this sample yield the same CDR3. The DNA of the CDR3 is TGTGCCAGCAGCCCTTCCTACGAGCAGTACTTC. Its protein is CASSPSYEQYF. The chain combines TRBV11-3 with TRBJ2-7, with D hard to call. Germline CDR1 and CDR2: SGHNT and YENEEA. The CDR3 runs to 11 residues. Trimming took off 5 bases at V and 1 base at J, with 3 bases between the two ends. The variable domain in full, completed from reference TRBV11-3 and TRBJ2-7, reads EAGVVQSPRYKIIEKKQPVAFWCNPISGHNTLYWYLQNLGQGPELLIRYENEEAVDDSQLPKDRFSAERLKGVDSTLKIQPAELGDSAVYLCASSPSYEQYFGPGTRLTVT.

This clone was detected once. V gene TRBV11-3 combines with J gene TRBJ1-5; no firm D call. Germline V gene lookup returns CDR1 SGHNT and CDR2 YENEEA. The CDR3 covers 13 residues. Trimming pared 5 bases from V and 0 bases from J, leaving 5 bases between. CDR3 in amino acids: CASSPGSNQPQHF. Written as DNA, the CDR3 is TGTGCCAGCAGCCCGGGTAGCAATCAGCCCCAGCATTTT. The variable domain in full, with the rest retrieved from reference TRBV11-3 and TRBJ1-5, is EAGVVQSPRYKIIEKKQPVAFWCNPISGHNTLYWYLQNLGQGPELLIRYENEEAVDDSQLPKDRFSAERLKGVDSTLKIQPAELGDSAVYLCASSPGSNQPQHFGDGTRLSIL.

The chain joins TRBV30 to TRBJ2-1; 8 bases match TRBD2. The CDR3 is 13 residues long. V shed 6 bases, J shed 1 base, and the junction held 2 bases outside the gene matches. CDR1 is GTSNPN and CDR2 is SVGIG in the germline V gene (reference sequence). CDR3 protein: CACPSGSYNEQFF. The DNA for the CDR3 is TGTGCCTGCCCTAGCGGGTCCTACAATGAGCAGTTCTTC.